Listed here are 15 T cell receptor beta chains from one sample, sequenced in a study of tumor-infiltrating lymphocytes in primary liver carcinoma listed by TCRdb under 2017. Total RNA and DNA were co-extracted without cell sorting from around 20-30 mg of bulk tissue using the AllPrep DNA/RNA mini kit. The instrument was an Illumina HiSeq 2500. Starting from 450 to 500 ng total RNA, TCRbeta-specific cDNA was produced by reverse transcription with a constant-region primer and ProtoScript II reverse transcriptase. Construction of the TCRbeta libraries relied on three nested rounds of multiplex PCR, following a slightly modified ARM-PCR procedure. Each of the first two PCR rounds ran for roughly 9 cycles and used multiplex TRBV1-TRBV30 forward primers together with a Cbeta reverse primer. TCRdb trimmed public reads at Q25 via fastp, called clones via MiXCR and kept in-frame beta chains. Merged by CDR3 protein, the rows form single entries marked with the most common genes and DNA. This sample is represented by tens of thousands of distinct CDR3 sequences; over 60% of them were singletons. The ten largest clones capture 35% to 50% of the sample.

Sequencing was done on a sample of liver tumor tissue from sampling region 3. The cell subset or site label, read with the paper, signifies: tumor region T3, left-lateral pole. Every receptor here comes from a man in his forties or fifties with primary liver carcinoma and hepatitis B virus infection.

This clonotype has just one count. The CDR3 does not end in the conserved phenylalanine or tryptophan, so this is likely a read error. The genes are TRBV5-6 and TRBJ2-5; D is unresolved. Germline values: CDR1 SGHDT, CDR2 YYEEEE. The CDR3 covers 13 residues. Here the CDR3 reads CASSFDQREIQYI. The CDR3 coding sequence is TGTGCCAGCAGCTTTGACCAGCGAGAGATCCAGTACATC.

Only one count was recorded for this clonotype. Possible read error: a much larger clone is one base away. The CDR3 DNA reads as TGTGCCATCAGCCGGACTAGCGGTCAAGAGGCCAAGTACTTC. Residues: CAISRTSGQEAKYF. This chain links TRBV10-3 with TRBJ2-5, with TRBD2 identical over 10 bases. The V and J ends lost 6 bases and 12 bases, in that order; junction bases with no gene match: 13. Germline V gene sequence: CDR1 ENHRY, CDR2 SYGVKD. The CDR3 consists of 14 residues.

Concerning this clonotype itself: A single base separates this from a much larger clone, so it may be a read error. Given the absence of the conserved phenylalanine or tryptophan at the CDR3 end, a read error is likely. The rearrangement uses TRBV11-3 and TRBJ1-1; TRBD1 aligns across 7 bases. CDR3 length: 13 residues. Germline V gives CDR1 SGHNT, CDR2 YENEEA. Trimming removed 1 base from V and 5 bases from J; junction bases left unmatched: 1. In DNA, the CDR3 is TGTGCCAGCAGCTTAGCAGGGGGGACTGAAGCTTTCATT. It encodes CASSLAGGTEAFI.

A note on this clonotype: This CDR3 is missing its conserved last phenylalanine or tryptophan, likely due to a read error. The DNA is omitted, as the CDR3 cannot be located on it reliably, and the CDR3 follows TCRdb's listing. The J gene is TRBJ2-4, the V gene TRBV29-1; the DNA was not compared with TRBD1, the D call given in the table. The germline CDR1 and CDR2 sequences are SQVTM and ANQGSEA. The CDR3 length equals 14 residues, ends included. CDR3 sequence: CSVEGQGVGGIQNV.

Turning to this clonotype: Its ends do not fully match the called genes, so a read error is possible. The rearrangement joins TRBV6-1 to TRBJ2-2, with D perhaps TRBD1 (6 bases). Germline-derived CDR1 and CDR2 are MNHNS and SASEGT. This CDR3 has 16 residues. DNA of the CDR3: TGTGCCAGCAATGAACACGAGGGGGAGTACACCGGGGAGCTGTTTTTT. It yields the protein CASNEHEGEYTGELFF.

V usage is TRBV7-9 and J usage is TRBJ2-1; a possible D gene is TRBD1 (6 bases). With 7 bases removed from V and 15 bases from J, the gap between germline ends came to 19 bases. This CDR3 spans 12 amino acids. Germline V lookup: CDR1 SEHNR, CDR2 FQNEAQ (reference sequence). The CDR3 nucleotides are TGTGCCAGCAATTCTAACGGGACATTCCGGTTCTTC. This codes for CASNSNGTFRFF.

The table lists this clonotype with a count of one. V usage is TRBV11-3 and J usage is TRBJ2-2, with D unclear. The CDR3 is 15 residues long. The V gene's germline CDR1 is SGHNT and CDR2 YENEEA. The V gene lost 10 bases and the J gene lost 4 bases, with 19 bases spanning the gap. In DNA form, the CDR3 reads TGTGCCAAGTGGCGCCTTAGACCCGTCACCGGGGAGCTGTTTTTT. Its translation is CAKWRLRPVTGELFF.

V usage is TRBV6-2 or TRBV6-3 and J usage is TRBJ1-5; TRBD1 is a possible D gene (5 bases). Between the trimmed V and J ends, which lost 4 bases and 5 bases, there was a span of 15 bases. Looked up from germline, CDR1 is MNHEY and CDR2 is SVGEGT. This CDR3 region has 15 residues. CDR3: CASSLDNYSYQPQHF. In nucleotides, the CDR3 is TGTGCCAGCAGTTTGGACAATTATAGTTATCAGCCCCAGCATTTT.

Details on this clonotype: It is likely a read error, because the conserved phenylalanine at the end of the CDR3 is missing. Written as DNA, the CDR3 is TGTAGCGTTCGAGACAGTCCTCGGGAGACCCAGTACCTC. The encoded protein is CSVRDSPRETQYL. The chain employs TRBV29-1 and TRBJ2-5; either TRBD1 or TRBD2 may supply D (5 bases each). The CDR3 is 13 amino acids. Germline CDR1 reads SQVTM; CDR2 reads ANQGSEA.

To note about this clonotype: One end of the junction is discordant with germline, which a read error may explain. The rearrangement joins TRBV4-3 to TRBJ2-7; 8 positions agree with TRBD2. Germline lookup yields CDR1 LGHNA and CDR2 YSLEER. This CDR3 has 16 amino acids. The CDR3 nucleotides read TGCGACAGCAGCCCGGAACTAGCGGTCGCATCCTACGAACAGTACTTC. Its protein product is CDSSPELAVASYEQYF.

The rearrangement uses TRBV7-6 and TRBJ1-5; D is possibly TRBD1 (6 bases). Germline V gene sequence: CDR1 SGHVS, CDR2 FNYEAQ. The V end lost 4 bases, the J end lost 3 bases, and 10 bases lay between the germline ends. The CDR3 consists of 14 residues. The CDR3 bases are TGTGCCAGCAGCTCAGGACAGAACAATCAGCCCCAGCATTTT. Its translation: CASSSGQNNQPQHF. The full variable domain, in which reference TRBV7-6 and TRBJ1-5 provide the parts outside the CDR3, is GAGVSQSPRYKVTKRGQDVALRCDPISGHVSLYWYRQALGQGPEFLTYFNYEAQQDKSGLPNDRFSAERPEGSISTLTIQRTEQRDSAMYRCASSSGQNNQPQHFGDGTRLSIL.

The chain uses TRBV7-9 and TRBJ2-3; possibly TRBD1 for D (5 bases). The CDR3 has 15 residues. Germline CDR1 is SEHNR and CDR2 is FQNEAQ (reference sequence). V lost 4 bases to trimming and J lost 4 bases, with 15 bases between them. CDR3 in DNA: TGTGCCAGCAGCTCATATTGCAGGGTAGCAGATACGCAGTATTTT. Protein: CASSSYCRVADTQYF. The full variable domain, with the rest looked up from reference TRBV7-9 and TRBJ2-3, is DTGVSQNPRHKITKRGQNVTFRCDPISEHNRLYWYRQTLGQGPEFLTYFQNEAQLEKSRLLSDRFSAERPKGSFSTLEIQRTEQGDSAMYLCASSSYCRVADTQYFGPGTRLTVL.

This chain joins TRBV11-1 and TRBJ2-5, with 7 bases lining up with TRBD1. CDR1 and CDR2 from the germline V gene are SGHAT and FQDESV (reference sequence). V dropped 10 bases and J dropped 5; count of bases not matched to a gene: 13. The CDR3 has 14 amino acids. The CDR3 nucleotides read TGTGCCACCAGTGGACAGGTGAAGATGGAGACCCAGTACTTC. Residues: CATSGQVKMETQYF. The whole variable domain, filled in from reference TRBV11-1 and TRBJ2-5, reads EAEVAQSPRYKITEKSQAVAFWCDPISGHATLYWYRQILGQGPELLVQFQDESVVDDSQLPKDRFSAERLKGVDSTLKIQPAELGDSAMYLCATSGQVKMETQYFGPGTRLLVL.

This clonotype was seen more than once but under ten times. Without the conserved terminal phenylalanine or tryptophan, this CDR3 likely stems from a read error. CDR3 loop: CTSSLGQGANYEQYY. DNA of the CDR3: TGTACCAGTAGTTTAGGACAGGGGGCCAACTACGAGCAGTACTAC. The V gene is TRBV12-3 or TRBV12-4, the J gene TRBJ2-7; 11 nucleotides line up with TRBD1. The CDR3 contains 15 residues.

With regard to this clonotype: No conserved phenylalanine or tryptophan is present at the end of the CDR3, so a read error is the likely explanation. This sequence joins TRBV11-2 and TRBJ2-5, with no clear D. Germline V gene lookup returns CDR1 SGHAT and CDR2 FQNNGV. There are 16 residues in the CDR3. Trimming took off 5 bases at V and 11 bases at J, with 27 bases between the two ends. CDR3 sequence (DNA): TGTGCCAGCAGCCAAACTCCTGGCGGTGGGAAAGAGATTCAGTACGTC. This translates into CASSQTPGGGKEIQYV.